This TCR beta chain was recorded in a study of PD-1 blockade in classical Hodgkin lymphoma. Trimming pared 0 bases from V and 0 bases from J, leaving 10 bases between. Germline values: CDR1 SGHDT, CDR2 YYEEEE. This CDR3 has 15 residues. With no exception, relapse followed autologous stem cell transplantation in all patients, and brentuximab vedotin exposure varied. Details on this clone: The antigen is undetermined.

The table came from immunoSEQ multiplex PCR; TCRdb's copy has only in-frame clones and leaves some out. The repertoire holds 55,000 to 75,000 clones, around 93% seen once, with 6.5% to 8% in the top ten. Whole-study findings and limits: Patients who initiated nivolumab within 1 year of ASCT were excluded.

The chain joins TRBV5-6 to TRBJ2-7; no clear D gene. The sequencing here drew on peripheral blood mononuclear cells (PBMCs), taken at baseline. This TCR was sampled from a human donor with classical Hodgkin lymphoma. DNA for the CDR3: TGTGCCAGCAGCTTGGTCAGTCTGGCCTCCTACGAGCAGTACTTC. Encoded protein: CASSLVSLASYEQYF. The full variable domain, in which reference TRBV5-6 and TRBJ2-7 provide the parts outside the CDR3, is DAGVTQSPTHLIKTRGQQVTLRCSPKSGHDTVSWYQQALGQGPQFIFQYYEEEERQRGNFPDRFSGHQFPNYSSELNVNALLLGDSALYLCASSLVSLASYEQYFGPGTRLTVT.